This T cell receptor (beta chain) was identified in a study of blood T cells in healthy people across ages. Findings and caveats of the study: Versus aged donors, long-lived donors had higher diversity and more naive CD4+ cells. PBMCs went unsorted, and a conclusive naive versus antigen-experienced comparison was therefore prevented.

Germline loops: CDR1 LGHNT, CDR2 FRNRAP. V was trimmed by 7 bases and J by 0 bases, leaving 12 bases between them. The CDR3 runs 14 residues. Remarks on this clonotype: Its antigen is not identified.

The individuals who served as donors were healthy Caucasians living in Russia, aged about 6 to 90. Every donor provided around 9.3 milliliters of peripheral blood. A second about 7 to 12 cycle PCR used barcoded and J-beta primers. TCRdb reanalysed the 5' RACE reads using MiXCR and keeps one entry per CDR3 protein. The sample lists about 1.5 million distinct CDR3 sequences; about 45% were seen once. V gene TRBV12-5 combines with J gene TRBJ1-1; maybe TRBD1 (5 bases). This TCR derives from a young woman in good health. Sequences were obtained from blood. CDR3 sequence reads: CASALREMNTEAFF. CDR3 bases: TGTGCTAGTGCACTCAGGGAAATGAACACTGAAGCTTTCTTT. Looking up the rest from reference TRBV12-5 and TRBJ1-1 gives the full variable domain: DARVTQTPRHKVTEMGQEVTMRCQPILGHNTVFWYRQTMMQGLELLAYFRNRAPLDDSGMPKDRFSAEMPDATLATLKIQPSEPRDSAVYFCASALREMNTEAFFGQGTRLTVV.